This T cell receptor (beta chain) was identified during a study of OX40 agonist ivuxolimab in advanced cancers. At the level of the study: The patients' treatment was ivuxolimab, an agonistic anti-OX40 (CD134) antibody. Recorded diagnoses for dose-escalation patients were hepatocellular carcinoma, melanoma, renal cell or head and neck cancer. Cohort: approximately 83% men, mean age approximately 60, aged roughly 23 to 79.

With autoimmune disease history or systemic immunosuppression, patients were excluded. Germline CDR1 reads MNHEY; CDR2 reads SVGAGI. Trimming took 5 bases from V and 2 from J; bases not matched to a gene: 5. The CDR3 consists of 14 residues. Clones were read by immunoSEQ multiplex PCR, and TCRdb kept only the in-frame ones, dropping some. Of tens of thousands of clones listed, under 95% are singletons. The clonotype originates from an adult with an advanced solid tumor such as melanoma, head and neck, liver or kidney cancer. The chain has TRBV6-5 and TRBJ2-7; 8 nucleotides line up with TRBD2. Sequences were derived from CD4+ or CD8+ T cells sorted from blood, sampled in a trial of the OX40 agonist ivuxolimab. CDR3 sequence: CASSGLAGTYEQYF. The DNA of the CDR3 is TGTGCCAGCAGTGGGTTAGCGGGGACCTACGAGCAGTACTTC.